The entry below describes one T cell receptor (beta chain). Its matching antigen is unknown. All the people who gave samples were healthy bone marrow donors. Vbeta (60) and Jbeta (13) primers were used in the PCR. Generated by immunoSEQ multiplex PCR, the TCRdb table keeps only in-frame clones and is missing some. The sample has 160,000 or so clones; more than 60% are singletons. The sample originates from a study of cytomegalovirus exposure and HLA in healthy donors. Study details: Across some 400 genotyped donors, about 81% landed in the Caucasian-associated ancestry cluster. Study-wide results and caveats: The study labeled under 200 TCR beta chains cytomegalovirus-associated.

The clonotype originates from a woman in her 30s in good health and CMV-seronegative. Material for sequencing was PBMCs.

Here the CDR3 reads CASSLEGGATEAFF. CDR3 nucleotides: TGTGCCAGCAGCTTAGAGGGGGGAGCAACTGAAGCTTTCTTT. This rearrangement joins TRBV11-2 to TRBJ1-1; maybe TRBD1 (5 bases). Germline CDR1 and CDR2: SGHAT and FQNNGV. V was pared by 0 bases and J by 5 bases, with 10 bases between. CDR3 length equals 14 residues.